A single TCR beta chain is shown here with its context. Its specificity is not known. This record belongs to a study of radiotherapy plus CTLA-4 blockade in lung cancer. V gave up 5 bases and J gave up 5 bases, with 21 bases separating them. This CDR3 comprises 16 residues. Per the germline V gene, CDR1 is SGHTA and CDR2 is FQGNSA. Study conclusions and caveats: Early blood T cell clone changes and increased post-radiation serum interferon-beta were reportedly the strongest response predictors.

The table came from immunoSEQ multiplex PCR; TCRdb's copy has only in-frame clones and leaves some out. The data show about 40,000 clones, with under 80% seen just once and roughly 10% held by the top ten. This receptor was identified in a human donor with non-small cell lung cancer who had stable disease on radiotherapy plus ipilimumab. This specimen was peripheral blood, taken from a patient treated with radiotherapy plus ipilimumab. V and J are TRBV7-2 and TRBJ2-5, with D uncertain. CDR3 loop: CASSPRHIVITETQYF. CDR3 in DNA: TGTGCCAGCAGCCCCCGTCACATCGTTATAACGGAGACCCAGTACTTC.